This TCR beta chain derives from a study of CD8 T cells in ankylosing spondylitis (dated by TCRdb to between 2016 and 2019). Looking at the study overall: To find TCR variants linked to disease, the study profiled T cell receptor beta repertoires in ankylosing spondylitis patients and healthy donors. In total, the full study cohort was made up of some 100 healthy donors and 25 to 30 ankylosing spondylitis patients. Peripheral blood was sampled, and synovial fluid was additionally collected from ankylosing spondylitis patients.

The sequencer was an Illumina HiSeq 2500. Quantitative 5'-RACE with molecular barcodes was the method used to prepare the TCR beta libraries. Processing in the source paper ran as follows. Disease-linked TCR variants were identified with a new computational method built on a probabilistic model of VDJ rearrangement. TCRdb reworked the public reads: Q25 trimming with fastp, MiXCR clone assembly, productive beta chains retained. Under each unique CDR3 protein, matching rows form one entry showing the most common genes and DNA. Here the V and J calls rest on TCRdb's processing, not on the authors' analysis. Present in this sample are approximately 340,000 distinct CDR3 sequences, approximately 15% of which were seen just once. 0.9% to 1.2% of the sample is held by the ten biggest clonotypes. Ten or more counts support this clonotype. Its antigen specificity is not known. No clone much larger than this one lies a single base away; base qualities are absent.

General conclusions and limits of the study: Significant enrichment of the disease-linked clones was reported in matched synovial fluid samples from ankylosing spondylitis patients. Some motif variants were previously reported in synovial fluid and blood of reactive arthritis patients, suggesting common disease-initiation mechanisms. In peripheral blood, the disease-linked clones were found at relatively low frequencies and had a CD8+ phenotype. Blood from ankylosing spondylitis patients appeared to be characterized by a TCR beta motif made up of eight highly homologous amino acid variants.

The source material was blood, either unsorted or a sorted T cell fraction (not recorded which). The receptor's source is a male donor with ankylosing spondylitis or in good health (not recorded which).

The nucleotide sequence is given as TGTGCCATCAATTCAGACAGGACGACCGGGGATACGCAGTATTTT. Translated, this is CAINSDRTTGDTQYF. The chain is encoded by TRBV10-3 joined to TRBJ2-3, and the D gene may be TRBD1, 6 bases matching. CDR1 and CDR2 are drawn from the germline V gene: ENHRY, SYGVKD. The CDR3 starts with the cysteine, ends with the phenylalanine, and has 15 residues. Here the CDR3 DNA is all that survives: 45 bases in frame from base 1. Trimming costs V 7 bases and J 6 bases, and their ends lie 20 bases apart.